Detailed here is one TCR beta chain. The antigen is not known. These data originate in a study of T-cell memory formation after mild COVID-19. Overall study: Each donor largely had its own TCR clusters.

Broader study findings: Some responding clones appeared in pre-infection memory, suggesting cross-reactive memory joined. CM and EM subsets held most contracting CD4+ clones; EMRA held CD8+ ones.

Germline loops: CDR1 SGHNT, CDR2 YYREEE (reference sequence). The CDR3 is 15 residues long. V shed 2 bases and J shed 6 bases, with 18 bases lying between them. Constant-segment primers and 5'RACE yielded cDNA libraries for TCR alpha and TCR beta, each carrying sample barcodes and UMIs. TCRdb reanalysed the 5' RACE reads using MiXCR and keeps one entry per CDR3 protein. The data show approximately 290,000 distinct CDR3 sequences, more than 15% seen once. The sequence was collected from a man younger than 35 who had mild COVID-19 (a few samples of this study predate the infection). Cell type and time point are not known. Sequencing was done on a sample of PBMCs or a T cell subset sorted from them (not recorded which). The chain couples TRBV5-4 to TRBJ2-7; D unclear. The CDR3 sequence: CASSFEGVPSGEQYV. As DNA, the CDR3 is TGTGCCAGCAGCTTTGAAGGAGTCCCGAGTGGCGAGCAGTACGTC.